Each of the 17 T cell receptor beta chains below was sequenced from the same sample in a study of shared clonotypes between healthy human individuals. Assay used: immunoSEQ multiplex PCR; TCRdb lists only in-frame clones, some missing. The data hold 2.3 million or so clones, with 93% observed a single time. Material for sequencing was naive CD4+ T cells from PBMCs. The subset here: CD45RA+ positively selected. Receptors originate from a young man in good health. Some clones in this sample may be carry-over from other donors' samples.

CDR3 coding DNA: TGTGCCAGCAGCCACAACCTAGCGGGATACTACAATGAGCAGTTCTTC. This sequence encodes CASSHNLAGYYNEQFF. The chain has TRBV5-4 and TRBJ2-1; 9 nucleotides agree with TRBD2. With V trimmed by 4 bases and J by 3 bases, 8 bases remained unmatched. Germline V gene sequence: CDR1 SGHNT, CDR2 YYREEE (reference sequence). The CDR3 sequence is 16 residues long.

V usage is TRBV5-1 and J usage is TRBJ2-2; TRBD2 is a possible D gene (6 bases). V was trimmed by 6 bases and J by 2 bases, leaving 17 bases between them. Germline lookup yields CDR1 SGHRS and CDR2 YFSETQ. The CDR3 is 16 residues long. CDR3 in amino acids: CASTPPGRSNTGELFF. The CDR3 nucleotides are TGCGCCAGCACCCCCCCCGGGAGATCAAACACCGGGGAGCTGTTTTTT.

This clone was counted a single time. This chain joins TRBV6-5 and TRBJ2-5; D gene unclear. Germline CDR1 and CDR2: MNHEY and SVGAGI. The ends were cut back, 2 bases at V and 5 bases at J, with 12 bases in the middle. This CDR3 is built from 14 residues. This CDR3 is CASSYLGPRETQYF. CDR3 in DNA: TGTGCCAGCAGTTACCTCGGGCCCCGCGAGACCCAGTACTTC.

The V gene is TRBV29-1, the J gene TRBJ1-3, with a weak D call TRBD1 (6 bases). CDR1 SQVTM and CDR2 ANQGSEA come from the germline V gene. Trimming took off 7 bases at V and 4 bases at J, with 14 bases between the two ends. This CDR3 spans 13 amino acids. Here the CDR3 reads CSATQGTGNTIYF. Written as DNA, the CDR3 is TGCAGCGCAACACAGGGAACGGGAAACACCATATATTTT.

The V call is TRBV29-1, the J call TRBJ2-1; 13 bases are shared with TRBD2. J was trimmed by 4 bases and V by 7 bases; bases with no gene match: 7. Germline V gene data show CDR1 as SQVTM and CDR2 as ANQGSEA. This CDR3 spans 15 amino acids. CDR3 bases: TGCAGCGCTTTAGAGGGACTAGCGGGGTACAATGAGCAGTTCTTC. It codes for CSALEGLAGYNEQFF.

Written as DNA, the CDR3 is TGTGCCAGCAGTCCCCCCGGGGCCCGACTTTACGAGCAGTACTTC. It yields the protein CASSPPGARLYEQYF. This chain joins TRBV28 and TRBJ2-7; D could derive from TRBD1 or TRBD2 (5 bases each). The CDR3 covers 15 residues. CDR1 and CDR2 from the germline V gene are MDHEN and SYDVKM. Trimming shortened V by 5 bases and J by 4 bases, and 18 bases separated the two germline ends.

On this clone itself: The junction departs from germline at one end; a sequencing error may be responsible. The CDR3 bases are TGTGCCACCAGGACAGGGGGCGAAAGACTGTTTTTT. Its translation is CATRTGGERLFF. The J gene is TRBJ1-4, the V gene TRBV28; 11 bases align to TRBD1. CDR1 and CDR2 from the germline V gene are MDHEN and SYDVKM. This CDR3 is 12 amino acids long.

The rearrangement links TRBV29-1 to TRBJ2-5; maybe TRBD1 (6 bases). CDR3 length equals 12 residues. Germline CDR1 and CDR2: SQVTM and ANQGSEA. Trimming pared 7 bases from V and 4 bases from J, leaving 13 bases between. DNA for the CDR3: TGCAGCGCAAATCAGGGGATAGAGACCCAGTACTTC. This gives the protein CSANQGIETQYF.

The rearrangement links TRBV18 to TRBJ2-5, with a tentative D call TRBD1 (6 bases). The CDR3 sequence is 14 residues long. Looked up from germline, CDR1 is KGHSH and CDR2 is LQKENI. V gave up 1 base and J gave up 5 bases, with 11 bases separating them. The CDR3 sequence is CASSPRAGVETQYF. In nucleotides, the CDR3 is TGTGCCAGCTCACCACGGGCAGGGGTTGAGACCCAGTACTTC.

This clone came up a few times. The V gene is TRBV6-6, the J gene TRBJ1-5; unclear D gene. Trimming removed 7 bases at V and 9 bases at J, with 19 bases between. The germline V gene has CDR1 MNHNY and CDR2 SVGAGI (reference sequence). There are 14 residues in the CDR3. In DNA form, the CDR3 reads TGTGCCAGCACCGACCGGGTCTCGGGTGGGCCCCAGCATTTT. Residues: CASTDRVSGGPQHF.

The rearrangement uses TRBV4-2 and TRBJ1-5; 9 bases fit TRBD1. V lost 1 base to trimming and J lost 3 bases; unmatched junction nucleotides: 1. The CDR3 is 15 amino acids. Germline V CDR1 and CDR2: LGHNA, YNFKEQ. CDR3 in DNA: TGTGCCAGCAGCCAAGGGACAGGGGACAATCAGCCCCAGCATTTT. It encodes CASSQGTGDNQPQHF.

The chain is built from TRBV4-3 and TRBJ2-3; 8 nucleotides align to TRBD2. The CDR3 sequence is 14 residues long. J was trimmed by 5 bases and V by 2 bases; bases with no gene match: 3. From germline, CDR1 is LGHNA and CDR2 YSLEER. CDR3: CASSQTSGRDTQYF. The DNA for the CDR3 is TGCGCCAGCAGCCAAACTAGCGGAAGAGATACGCAGTATTTT.

V is TRBV4-1 and J is TRBJ2-1; D is ambiguous. Looked up from germline, CDR1 is MGHRA and CDR2 is YSYEKL. The CDR3 extends over 12 amino acids. With 5 bases removed from V and 15 bases from J, the gap between germline ends came to 17 bases. The CDR3 region is CASSFPYDRLFF. Here the CDR3 DNA reads TGCGCCAGCAGCTTCCCATATGATAGACTGTTCTTC.

The chain couples TRBV2 to TRBJ2-5; D is unresolved. From germline, CDR1 is SNHLY and CDR2 FYNNEI. With 6 bases removed from V and 0 bases from J, the gap between germline ends came to 8 bases. There are 13 residues in the CDR3. CDR3 protein: CASSTEYQETQYF. The CDR3 nucleotides are TGTGCCAGCAGCACAGAATACCAAGAGACCCAGTACTTC. The full variable domain, its missing parts supplied by reference TRBV2 and TRBJ2-5, is EPEVTQTPSHQVTQMGQEVILRCVPISNHLYFYWYRQILGQKVEFLVSFYNNEISEKSEIFDDQFSVERPDGSNFTLKIRSTKLEDSAMYFCASSTEYQETQYFGPGTRLLVL.

The V and J genes are TRBV15 and TRBJ2-7, with D possibly being TRBD1 (5 bases). V was cut by 1 base and J by 0 bases, with 7 bases left in between. The CDR3 is 14 residues long. CDR1 is LNHNV, CDR2 YYDKDF, per germline (reference sequence). CDR3 nucleotides: TGTGCCACCAGCAGAGCAGGGTTCTCCTACGAGCAGTACTTC. Amino acid sequence: CATSRAGFSYEQYF. Complete variable domain (other parts from reference TRBV15 and TRBJ2-7): DAMVIQNPRYQVTQFGKPVTLSCSQTLNHNVMYWYQQKSSQAPKLLFHYYDKDFNNEADTPDNFQSRRPNTSFCFLDIRSPGLGDTAMYLCATSRAGFSYEQYFGPGTRLTVT.

J is TRBJ2-7 and V is TRBV7-2; possibly TRBD1 for D (5 bases). The germline CDR1 and CDR2 sequences are SGHTA and FQGNSA. V lost 3 bases to trimming and J lost 3 bases, with 12 bases between them. The CDR3 extends over 14 amino acids. The chain's CDR3 is CASSFKGMSYEQYF. In DNA, the CDR3 is TGTGCCAGCAGCTTTAAGGGGATGAGCTACGAGCAGTACTTC.

The chain recombines TRBV28 with TRBJ2-1; D tentatively reads TRBD1 or TRBD2 (7 bases each). There are 14 residues in the CDR3. V was pared by 7 bases and J by 2 bases, with 12 bases between. Germline loops: CDR1 MDHEN, CDR2 SYDVKM. The CDR3 DNA is TGTGCCAGCAAGGGGGCGGGAGCCTACAATGAGCAGTTCTTC. Translation gives CASKGAGAYNEQFF.